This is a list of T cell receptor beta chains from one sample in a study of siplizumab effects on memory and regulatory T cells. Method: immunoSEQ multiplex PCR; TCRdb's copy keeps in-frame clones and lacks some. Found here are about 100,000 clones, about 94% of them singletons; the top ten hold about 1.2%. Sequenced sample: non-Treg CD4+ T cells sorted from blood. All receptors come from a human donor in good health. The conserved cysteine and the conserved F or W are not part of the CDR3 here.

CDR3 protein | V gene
ASSRRNTYQVNTEAF | TRBV19
ASSSANGVYTQY | TRBV9
ASGLYDRRITRRF | TRBV12-5
ASSLAGPDHYEQY | TRBV7-9
ASSFRHEQY | TRBV11-2
ASSFGQVNTEAF | TRBV5-1
SVSGTGRVRETQY | TRBV29-1
ASSLGARGWNEQY | TRBV7-9
ASSSPMDADTQY | TRBV5-1
ASSAMGRNQPQH | TRBV28
ASSPGLAGTNEQF | TRBV7-3
ASSQKMLQGAENTGELF | TRBV23-1
ASSLFGERETQY | TRBV5-1
ASRETGLLQY | TRBV11-2
ASSSGLTGAIQY | TRBV7-2